Listed below are T cell receptor beta chains from one sample, sequenced in a study of T cells after yellow fever vaccination. TCRdb analysed the 5' RACE reads with MiXCR anew, one entry per CDR3 protein. This sample yields around 88,000 distinct CDR3 sequences, of which 13% are seen a single time; under 30% belongs to the top ten. The starting material was CD8+ T cells not binding an NS4B(214-222) dextramer, sorted from PBMCs, obtained less than 25 days after the first yellow fever vaccination. Receptors originate from a man aged 18 to 29 who received the YFV17D yellow fever vaccine. Both conserved end residues are part of each CDR3.

v_call	j_call	cdr3_aa
TRBV4-3	TRBJ2-1	CASSQGGTYNEQFF
TRBV18	TRBJ1-1	CASSPPGTAEFRNTEAFF
TRBV2	TRBJ1-5	CASSDGKANQPQHF
TRBV6-2/TRBV6-3	TRBJ1-5	CASSRLLDQPQHF
TRBV7-9	TRBJ2-1	CASSSPTTVNEQFF
TRBV12-3/TRBV12-4	TRBJ2-5	CASSLTTSGRYQETQYF
TRBV6-2/TRBV6-3	TRBJ2-5	CASSYSRAESTQYF
TRBV12-3/TRBV12-4	TRBJ2-1	CASSPHVTLIGEQFF
TRBV20-1	TRBJ2-6	CSLHSGANVLTF
TRBV9	TRBJ2-2	CASSPGGTGELFF
TRBV7-9	TRBJ2-1	CASSLEAAVYNEQFF
TRBV29-1	TRBJ2-2	CSVERRSGELFF
TRBV6-6	TRBJ2-3	CASSYPETDTQYF
TRBV4-3	TRBJ1-1	CASSQREGTEAFF
TRBV7-8	TRBJ1-1	CASSLGAGRLTEAFF